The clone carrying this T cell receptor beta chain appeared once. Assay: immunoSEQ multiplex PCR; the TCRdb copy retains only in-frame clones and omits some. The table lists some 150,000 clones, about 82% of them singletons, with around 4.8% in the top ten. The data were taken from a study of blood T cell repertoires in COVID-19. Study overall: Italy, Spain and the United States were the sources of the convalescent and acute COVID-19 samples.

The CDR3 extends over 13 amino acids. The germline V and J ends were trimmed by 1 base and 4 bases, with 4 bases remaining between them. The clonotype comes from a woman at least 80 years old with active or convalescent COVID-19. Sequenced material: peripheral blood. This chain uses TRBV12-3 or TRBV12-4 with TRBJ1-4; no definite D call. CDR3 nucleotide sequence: TGTGCCAGCAGTTTAGGCGTTAATGAAAAACTGTTTTTT. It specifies CASSLGVNEKLFF.